A selection of T cell receptor beta chains follows, all from one sample in a study of blood T cell repertoires in COVID-19. Here immunoSEQ multiplex PCR was the method, and the copy in TCRdb shows in-frame clones only, minus some. The data hold tens of thousands of clones, with about four fifths observed a single time. Material: peripheral blood. Every receptor here comes from a woman aged 80 or over with COVID-19, enrolled during active disease. The conserved cysteine and the conserved F or W are not part of the CDR3 here. Each record gives: V gene, CDR3 protein.

>TRBV7-6
ASSLPSGNSYEQY
>TRBV19
ASQGRETQY
>TRBV5-6
ASSYTGTGSYFEY
>TRBV4-1
ASSPGLARTDTQY
>TRBV5-8
ASSLMGGEKLF
>TRBV9
ASTTTGTSGSYNEQF
>TRBV28
ASSLPLGELF
>TRBV5-1
ASSLGGGGGTDTQY
>TRBV6-5
ASSFSGSYNEQF
>TRBV19
ASSRLASGAYNEQF
>TRBV7-2
ASSSDSISGNTIY
>TRBV29-1
SVRSGGNTDTQY
>TRBV5-5
ASRLGLAGENTGELF
>TRBV15
ATSIGQGVVGYT
>TRBV18
ASSRGESTEQY
>TRBV5-8
ASSLGLAGYQETQY
>TRBV27
ASSFRDSSYEQY
>TRBV27
ASSPPGLAGVNEQF
>TRBV5-1
ASSSFEEGQQY
>TRBV5-1
ASSLITGATDTQY
>TRBV11-3
ASSLGRESYNEQF
>TRBV4-1
ASTPPAGSEQF
>TRBV18
ASSPNFRVDYGYT
>TRBV5-4
ASSLGSGRASDEQY
>TRBV20-1
SARAGFMAF
>TRBV15
ATSRREGQGANEQY
>TRBV19
ASSLTREKLF
>TRBV3-1/TRBV3-2
ASSQETAMNTEAF
>TRBV7-8
ASSLQANTEAF
>TRBV5-1
ASSLVLNYGYT
>TRBV10-3
AISPDSNNSPLH
>TRBV27
ASSLFGLAAYEQY
>TRBV6-6
AIGGLGTEAF
>TRBV29-1
SVEGASAALINEQF
>TRBV6-2/TRBV6-3
ASSYSPRGVIADTQY
>TRBV29-1
SAGQGLSYEQY
>TRBV19
ASSIFGTSSPRGSYNEQF
>TRBV2
ASSEALRVVANTGELF
>TRBV6-2/TRBV6-3
ASSRTGGAGKLF
>TRBV9
ASSVGLAGRTGELF
>TRBV2
ASSRRQDTGELF
>TRBV5-3
ARSFAREPQY
>TRBV9
ASSVGFPGLAGPYEQY
>TRBV5-1
ASSLDTTWTEAF
>TRBV15
ATSPETSGPNEQY
>TRBV25-1
ASSLLASSYNEQF
>TRBV29-1
TGGERGGQETQY
>TRBV7-2
ASSLESGSYNEQF
>TRBV9
ASSVRGGSYNEQF
>TRBV29-1
SVGLGQGEKLF
>TRBV6-9
AGRGSRGTSPYEQY
>TRBV18
ASSPWLMSSYNEQF
>TRBV27
ASRGNYLNTEAF
>TRBV19
ASRRDSLVGEQY
>TRBV4-1
ASSQSGTGLSTGELF
>TRBV2
ASSRLAGVSSSYNEQF
>TRBV2
ASSGRATGEETQY
>TRBV24-1
ATSDLTGGTLNTIY
>TRBV27
ASSLRASGSTDTQY